A single TCR beta chain is shown here with its context. Its antigen is undetermined. The data stem from a study of shared clonotypes between healthy human individuals. Findings of the study overall: In the sorted subsets, rarefaction showed sequencing was incomplete despite large depth. In this cohort, only blood was sampled, and tissue repertoires likely differ.

CD4+ cells underwent separation, giving CD45RA+ naive and CD45RA-negative memory subsets. TCRdb's copy holds only in-frame clones and misses some; the assay was immunoSEQ multiplex PCR. The sample shows 950,000 to 1,300,000 clones, roughly 80% of them seen only once. The CDR3 length is 16 residues. With 0 bases clipped from V and 7 bases from J, the junction kept 7 bases outside the gene matches. Germline loops: CDR1 MGHRA, CDR2 YSYEKL. The specimen was memory CD4+ T cells sorted from blood. This sample's subset: CD45RA-negative fraction. This chain uses TRBV4-1 with TRBJ1-5; TRBD1 agrees at 9 bases. The receptor comes from a man younger than 35 in good health. The DNA of the CDR3 is TGCGCCAGCAGCCAAGAAGGGACAGGGTTCAGGCAGCCCCAGCATTTT. Its translation is CASSQEGTGFRQPQHF.